This note documents a single T cell receptor (beta chain) sequence. Its antigen is unidentified. The CDR3 extends over 13 amino acids. J lost 5 bases, V lost 3 bases, and 2 bases had no gene match. Germline values: CDR1 SGHRS, CDR2 YFSETQ. From the 5' RACE reads, TCRdb called clonotypes with MiXCR, one entry per CDR3 protein. The sample yields 1.5 million to 2 million distinct CDR3 sequences, roughly 35% seen once. The data were obtained in a study of identical twins. Study outcomes and limitations: Sequences that were out-of-frame, alpha and twin-shared displayed an excess of low generation probability.

Sequencing used cord blood. The gene calls are TRBV5-1 and TRBJ2-5; 9 bases map to TRBD2. This clonotype originated in a newborn girl in good health. The CDR3 DNA sequence: TGCGCCAGCAGCTGGAGCGGGGGGGAGACCCAGTACTTC. Protein: CASSWSGGETQYF.